The TCR beta chain under discussion was sequenced for a study of blood T cell repertoires in COVID-19. At the level of the study: The United States, Italy and Spain provided the acute and convalescent COVID-19 samples.

Sequenced by immunoSEQ multiplex PCR; TCRdb stores in-frame clones only, minus some. The sample gives fewer than 150,000 clones, more than 70% of which show up once; over 3.5% is in the top ten. Trimming at V came to 6 bases and at J to 5 bases, leaving 9 bases not matched to a gene. CDR1 and CDR2 (germline): SGHRS, YFSETQ. This CDR3 comprises 14 residues. Sequenced sample: peripheral blood. This chain links TRBV5-1 with TRBJ2-3; TRBD2 aligns across 7 bases. This sequence was found in a woman in her sixties or seventies with acute or convalescent COVID-19. DNA for the CDR3: TGCGCCAGCAATATGGCGGGAGAAATAGATACGCAGTATTTT. As protein: CASNMAGEIDTQYF.